The rows below give T cell receptor beta chains drawn from one sample of a study of cytotoxic CD8 clonotypes in ibrutinib-treated CLL. Sequencing was performed with immunoSEQ multiplex PCR; in TCRdb, only in-frame clones are kept and a portion is missing. The data show around 200,000 clones, just under 80% seen once. Specimen: PBMCs, collected after 12 months of ibrutinib treatment. The receptors originated from a human donor with chronic lymphocytic leukemia. Each CDR3 is given with its conserved first and last residue. A D gene is named only where the DNA matches it firmly. Size is stated for part of the rows, as once, few or many counts, or as a class when the clone is expanded.

j_call | v_call | d_call | clone_size | cdr3_aa | cdr3_nt
TRBJ2-1 | TRBV23-1 | TRBD1 | NA | CASSQSGDRGPNYNEQFF | TGCGCCAGCAGTCAATCCGGGGACAGGGGGCCGAACTACAATGAGCAGTTCTTC
TRBJ2-7 | TRBV11-2 | NA | NA | CASSLTGYEQYF | TGTGCCAGCAGCTTAACTGGGTACGAGCAGTACTTC
TRBJ2-7 | TRBV5-6 | NA | NA | CASSLYGYEQYF | TGTGCCAGCAGCTTGTACGGCTACGAGCAGTACTTC
TRBJ2-3 | TRBV9 | TRBD2 | NA | CASSVAGRGGPDTQYF | TGTGCCAGCAGCGTAGCGGGGCGGGGGGGCCCAGATACGCAGTATTTT
TRBJ2-7 | TRBV11-2 | NA | once | CASSLAGPAWGEQYF | TGTGCCAGCAGCTTAGCAGGCCCGGCCTGGGGCGAGCAGTACTTC
TRBJ2-1 | TRBV18 | NA | NA | CASSPPPAQGIYNEQFF | TGTGCCAGCTCACCACCTCCAGCTCAGGGGATCTACAATGAGCAGTTCTTC
TRBJ1-2 | TRBV6-5 | NA | NA | CASSHRVGGYTF | TGTGCCAGCAGTCACAGGGTTGGCGGCTACACCTTC
TRBJ2-3 | TRBV10-3 | NA | few | CAISERDATDTQYF | TGTGCCATCAGTGAAAGGGACGCCACAGATACGCAGTATTTT
TRBJ2-2 | TRBV7-9 | NA | NA | CASSPRQGGTGELFF | TGTGCCAGCAGCCCACGACAGGGAGGCACCGGGGAGCTGTTTTTT
TRBJ2-7 | TRBV30 | NA | NA | CAWSVWGYEQYF | TGTGCCTGGAGCGTCTGGGGCTACGAGCAGTACTTC
TRBJ2-1 | TRBV4-1 | NA | once | CASSKGTWEQFF | TGCGCCAGCAGCAAGGGGACTTGGGAGCAGTTCTTC
TRBJ2-7 | TRBV6-5 | TRBD1 | NA | CASSQAGQATYEQYF | TGTGCCAGCAGTCAGGCGGGACAGGCTACCTACGAGCAGTACTTC
TRBJ1-2 | TRBV6-6 | TRBD1 | NA | CASSSPDRSLYGYTF | TGTGCCAGCAGTTCCCCGGACAGGTCCCTTTATGGCTACACCTTC
TRBJ2-3 | TRBV5-1 | TRBD1 | NA | CASSVGQQGSAQYF | TGCGCCAGCAGCGTGGGCCAACAGGGGAGCGCGCAGTATTTT
TRBJ2-5 | TRBV29-1 | NA | NA | CSVKTNQETQYF | TGCAGCGTTAAGACTAACCAAGAGACCCAGTACTTC
TRBJ2-1 | TRBV2 | NA | once | CASKAGLATYNEQFF | TGTGCCAGCAAGGCGGGGCTAGCGACCTACAATGAGCAGTTCTTC